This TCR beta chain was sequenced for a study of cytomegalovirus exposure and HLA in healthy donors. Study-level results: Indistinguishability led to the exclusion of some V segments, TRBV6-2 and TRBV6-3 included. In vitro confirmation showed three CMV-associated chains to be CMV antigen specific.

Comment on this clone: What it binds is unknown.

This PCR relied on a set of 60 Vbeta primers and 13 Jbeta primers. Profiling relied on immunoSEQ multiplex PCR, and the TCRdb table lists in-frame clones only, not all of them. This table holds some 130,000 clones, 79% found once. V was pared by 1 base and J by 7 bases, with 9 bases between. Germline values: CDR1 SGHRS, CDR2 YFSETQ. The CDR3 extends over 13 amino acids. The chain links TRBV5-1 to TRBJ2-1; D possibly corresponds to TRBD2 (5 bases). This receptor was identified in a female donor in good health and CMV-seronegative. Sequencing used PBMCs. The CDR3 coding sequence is TGCGCCAGCAGCTTGACTAGTTTGAATGAGCAGTTCTTC. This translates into CASSLTSLNEQFF.